The clone carrying this TCR beta chain was counted a single time. Its antigen is still unknown. This CDR3 is 17 amino acids long. V lost 3 bases, J lost 5 bases, and 13 bases stayed unmatched. Germline loops: CDR1 SEHNR, CDR2 FQNEAQ (reference sequence). Combining a sample-barcoded 5' primer with a J-beta primer mix, a second PCR ran for about 7 to 12 cycles. TCRdb used MiXCR to reprocess the 5' RACE reads, holding one entry per CDR3 protein. The table has 750,000 to 950,000 distinct CDR3 sequences, about 26% seen once. The data derive from a study of blood T cells in healthy people across ages. Findings and limits, study-wide: Donor CMV status, an unknown factor, possibly confounded changes in expanded clonotypes.

The sample also formed part of further work on T cells of mothers and their children. That work adds: Over 8 million TCR beta CDR3 reads were obtained from each mother, and roughly 3 million from each child.

Sequencing used blood. The J gene is TRBJ2-3, the V gene TRBV7-9, with 8 bases lining up with TRBD2. This receptor was taken from a boy younger than 18 in good health. CDR3 bases: TGTGCCAGCAGCTTCCTGACCAGTGGGCTAGCGGGAGATACGCAGTATTTT. Translation gives CASSFLTSGLAGDTQYF.